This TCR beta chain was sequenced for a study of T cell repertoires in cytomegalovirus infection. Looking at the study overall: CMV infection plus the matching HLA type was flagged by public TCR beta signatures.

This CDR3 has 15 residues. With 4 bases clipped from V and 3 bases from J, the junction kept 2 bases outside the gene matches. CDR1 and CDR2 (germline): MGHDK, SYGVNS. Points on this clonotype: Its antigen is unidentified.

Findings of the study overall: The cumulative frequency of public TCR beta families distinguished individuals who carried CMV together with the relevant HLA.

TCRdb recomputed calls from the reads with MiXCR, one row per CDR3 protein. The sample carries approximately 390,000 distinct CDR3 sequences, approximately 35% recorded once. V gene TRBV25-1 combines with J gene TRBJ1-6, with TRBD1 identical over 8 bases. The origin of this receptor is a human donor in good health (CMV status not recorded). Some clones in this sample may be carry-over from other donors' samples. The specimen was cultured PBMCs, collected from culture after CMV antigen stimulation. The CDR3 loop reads CASSGGTGYNSPLHF. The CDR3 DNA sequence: TGTGCCAGCAGTGGCGGGACAGGCTATAATTCACCCCTCCACTTT.